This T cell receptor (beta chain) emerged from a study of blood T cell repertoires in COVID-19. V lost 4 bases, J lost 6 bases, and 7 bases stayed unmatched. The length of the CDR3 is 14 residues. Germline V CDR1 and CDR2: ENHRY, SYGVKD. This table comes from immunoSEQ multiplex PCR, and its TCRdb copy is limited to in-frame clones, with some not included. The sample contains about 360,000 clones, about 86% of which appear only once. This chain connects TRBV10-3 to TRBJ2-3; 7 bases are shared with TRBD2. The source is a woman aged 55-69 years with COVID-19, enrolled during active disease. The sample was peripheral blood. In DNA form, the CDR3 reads TGTGCCATCAGTGGGTCGCGGGGGTCCGATACGCAGTATTTT. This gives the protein CAISGSRGSDTQYF.